Shown below are 21 T cell receptor beta chains from a single sample sequenced in a study of CD8+ T cells in alopecia areata. Indicated treatment: oral pan-JAK inhibitor, 5-10 mg twice daily. cDNA serving as the sequencing template came from extracted, reverse transcribed RNA. Using immunoSEQ multiplex PCR, the repertoire was profiled, and TCRdb retains in-frame clones only, with some absent. Here the sample spans about 210,000 clones, around 65% being singletons. The starting material was CD4+ T cells sorted from blood, obtained at week 4, from a patient treated with tofacitinib. The source of these receptors is a human donor with alopecia areata.

The chain has TRBV7-9 and TRBJ2-7, with D perhaps given as TRBD1 or TRBD2 (5 bases each). V lost 5 bases and J lost 5, with 10 bases in between. Germline lookup yields CDR1 SEHNR and CDR2 FQNEAQ (reference sequence). The length of the CDR3 is 12 residues. DNA for the CDR3: TGTGCCAGCAGCCGGGACGGAAACGAGCAGTACTTC. This translates into CASSRDGNEQYF. Full variable domain (missing parts from reference TRBV7-9 and TRBJ2-7): DTGVSQNPRHKITKRGQNVTFRCDPISEHNRLYWYRQTLGQGPEFLTYFQNEAQLEKSRLLSDRFSAERPKGSFSTLEIQRTEQGDSAMYLCASSRDGNEQYFGPGTRLTVT.

The J gene is TRBJ1-2, the V gene TRBV29-1; D is ambiguous. Between the trimmed V and J ends, which lost 7 bases and 8 bases, there was a span of 17 bases. The CDR3 loop spans 12 amino acids. Germline values: CDR1 SQVTM, CDR2 ANQGSEA. CDR3 amino acids: CSGVREPGGYTF. The CDR3 coding sequence is TGCAGCGGAGTGAGAGAGCCGGGGGGCTACACCTTC. Drawing the rest from reference TRBV29-1 and TRBJ1-2, the complete variable domain is SAVISQKPSRDICQRGTSLTIQCQVDSQVTMMFWYRQQPGQSLTLIATANQGSEATYESGFVIDKFPISRPNLTFSTLTVSNMSPEDSSIYLCSGVREPGGYTFGSGTRLTVV.

V usage is TRBV9 and J usage is TRBJ2-3; TRBD2 matches at 7 bases. CDR3 length equals 15 residues. Germline values: CDR1 SGDLS, CDR2 YYNGEE. Trimming cost V 4 bases and J 2 bases; bases outside gene matches: 7. The CDR3 bases are TGTGCCAGCAGCACTTCTAGCGGATACACAGATACGCAGTATTTT. Translated, it gives CASSTSSGYTDTQYF.

The chain couples TRBV19 to TRBJ1-5, with 10 bases matching TRBD1. This CDR3 comprises 19 residues. The trim removed 3 bases at V and 2 bases at J, leaving 13 bases unmatched. In germline, CDR1 is LNHDA, CDR2 SQIVND (reference sequence). In nucleotides, the CDR3 is TGTGCCAGTAGTATCTCGGGGACAGGGGTTAGGGGAGGCAATCAGCCCCAGCATTTT. Its protein product is CASSISGTGVRGGNQPQHF.

J is TRBJ2-3 and V is TRBV29-1, with 9 nucleotides matching TRBD2. In germline, CDR1 is SQVTM, CDR2 ANQGSEA. The CDR3 runs 14 residues. The ends lost 5 bases at V and 1 base at J; junction bases unmatched: 4. Here the CDR3 reads CSVTAGGGTDTQYF. The CDR3, as DNA: TGCAGCGTTACGGCGGGGGGGGGCACAGATACGCAGTATTTT.

The chain couples TRBV15 to TRBJ2-6; 9 bases are a match to TRBD1. The CDR3 extends over 17 amino acids. Germline V gives CDR1 LNHNV, CDR2 YYDKDF (reference sequence). The junction had 9 bases not matched to a gene; V was cut back by 0 bases and J by 9 bases. The CDR3, as DNA: TGTGCCACCAGCAGAGATCTGGGGACAGGGATCGACAACGTCCTGACTTTC. It codes for CATSRDLGTGIDNVLTF. The full variable domain, in which reference TRBV15 and TRBJ2-6 provide the parts outside the CDR3, is DAMVIQNPRYQVTQFGKPVTLSCSQTLNHNVMYWYQQKSSQAPKLLFHYYDKDFNNEADTPDNFQSRRPNTSFCFLDIRSPGLGDTAMYLCATSRDLGTGIDNVLTFGAGSRLTVL.

This clone was recorded a few times. J is TRBJ2-1 and V is TRBV9; 8 nucleotides align to TRBD1. The V segment lost 1 base and the J segment 8 bases; nucleotides outside the gene matches: 11. Germline values: CDR1 SGDLS, CDR2 YYNGEE. There are 16 residues in the CDR3. CDR3 loop: CASSVISGQVTHEQFF. Written as DNA, the CDR3 is TGTGCCAGCAGCGTAATTTCGGGACAGGTGACCCATGAGCAGTTCTTC.

The V and J genes are TRBV2 and TRBJ1-2, with 7 bases matching TRBD1. The CDR3 extends over 15 amino acids. Germline CDR1 is SNHLY and CDR2 is FYNNEI. V trimming: 3 bases; J trimming: 2 bases; junction bases outside the gene matches: 6. DNA of the CDR3: TGTGCCAGCAGTGAGAGGGACAGAGGGAACTATGGCTACACCTTC. It specifies CASSERDRGNYGYTF.

V gene TRBV11-1 combines with J gene TRBJ2-4; D is possibly TRBD1 or TRBD2 (5 bases each). Trimming pared 2 bases from V and 9 bases from J, leaving 11 bases between. This CDR3 is built from 13 residues. Germline assignment: CDR1 SGHAT and CDR2 FQDESV (reference sequence). The CDR3 reads CASSLRGEGIQYF. CDR3 DNA: TGTGCCAGCAGCTTAAGAGGGGAAGGCATTCAGTACTTC.

A note on this clone: Other DNA sequences in the same sample also yield this CDR3. The chain joins TRBV5-6 to TRBJ2-5; D ambiguous. Germline V gene data show CDR1 as SGHDT and CDR2 as YYEEEE. Trimming removed 4 bases at V and 1 base at J, with 11 bases between. CDR3 length: 14 residues. The CDR3 reads CASSLDGVQETQYF. The CDR3 region has the DNA TGTGCCAGCAGCCTAGATGGGGTCCAAGAGACCCAGTACTTC.

The V gene is TRBV30, the J gene TRBJ1-2; tentative D call: TRBD1 (5 bases). Germline CDR1 GTSNPN, CDR2 SVGIG (reference sequence). V was trimmed by 3 bases and J by 8 bases, leaving 16 bases between them. The length of the CDR3 is 13 residues. CDR3: CAWRRDRLGGYTF. The CDR3 DNA reads as TGTGCCTGGAGAAGGGACCGACTCGGGGGCTACACCTTC.

Note on this clone: The sample contains more than one DNA sequence encoding this CDR3. J is TRBJ2-3 and V is TRBV30, with TRBD2 matching 10 bases. Germline V CDR1 and CDR2: GTSNPN, SVGIG (reference sequence). The CDR3 sequence is 15 residues long. J was trimmed by 2 bases and V by 2 bases; bases with no gene match: 4. The CDR3, as DNA: TGTGCCTGGAGTCGGCTAGCGGGGGTCACAGATACGCAGTATTTT. This sequence encodes CAWSRLAGVTDTQYF. Variable domain in full (rest from reference TRBV30 and TRBJ2-3): SQTIHQWPATLVQPVGSPLSLECTVEGTSNPNLYWYRQAAGRGLQLLFYSVGIGQISSEVPQNLSASRPQDRQFILSSKKLLLSDSGFYLCAWSRLAGVTDTQYFGPGTRLTVL.

The chain combines TRBV29-1 with TRBJ1-4, with D tentatively TRBD1 (6 bases). The CDR3 runs to 12 residues. V lost 6 bases and J 5 bases, leaving 10 bases between the germline ends. In germline, CDR1 is SQVTM, CDR2 ANQGSEA. CDR3 amino acids: CSVGQVNEKLFF. CDR3 coding DNA: TGCAGCGTGGGACAAGTAAATGAAAAACTGTTTTTT.

On this clone itself: Relative to the germline gene, one junction end is altered; a read error may explain this. This sequence joins TRBV7-7 and TRBJ2-1; D might be TRBD1 (6 bases). The germline gives CDR1 SSHAT, CDR2 FNYEAQ (reference sequence). The CDR3 runs 15 residues. CDR3 coding DNA: TGTGCTAGCAGCCAAGGACAGATGGACCACAATGAGCAGTTCTTC. Residues: CASSQGQMDHNEQFF.

This clone was seen more than once but under ten times. The CDR3 DNA reads TGTGCCAGCAGTTCTCATACAGGGGCCAAAAACATTCAGTACTTC. This translates into CASSSHTGAKNIQYF. The V and J genes are TRBV28 and TRBJ2-4, with D possibly matching TRBD1 (6 bases). Germline V gene sequence: CDR1 MDHEN, CDR2 SYDVKM. CDR3 length: 15 residues. The V end lost 4 bases, the J end lost 1 base, and 11 bases lay between the germline ends.

This clone was detected once. V gene TRBV29-1 combines with J gene TRBJ2-4; D uncertain. Trimming removed 6 bases at V and 1 base at J, with 16 bases between. The CDR3 has 15 amino acids. Germline values: CDR1 SQVTM, CDR2 ANQGSEA. CDR3 region: CSVGWLDGAKNIQYF. The CDR3, as DNA: TGCAGCGTCGGCTGGCTCGATGGGGCCAAAAACATTCAGTACTTC.

The chain combines TRBV4-1 with TRBJ1-6; 7 bases are shared with TRBD1. The ends lost 4 bases at V and 7 bases at J; junction bases unmatched: 13. In germline, CDR1 is MGHRA, CDR2 YSYEKL. The CDR3 sequence is 17 residues long. CDR3 residues: CASSLYTTGAANSPLHF. The DNA for the CDR3 is TGCGCCAGCAGCCTATACACCACAGGGGCGGCAAATTCACCCCTCCACTTT.

The chain joins TRBV30 to TRBJ1-2, with 7 bases aligning to TRBD1. The V and J ends lost 0 bases and 4 bases, in that order; junction bases with no gene match: 2. Germline V lookup: CDR1 GTSNPN, CDR2 SVGIG (reference sequence). This CDR3 is 13 amino acids long. CDR3 DNA: TGTGCCTGGAGTGTCCACAGGGGCTATGGCTACACCTTC. Amino acid sequence: CAWSVHRGYGYTF. Together with reference TRBV30 and TRBJ1-2, the CDR3 gives the full variable domain: SQTIHQWPATLVQPVGSPLSLECTVEGTSNPNLYWYRQAAGRGLQLLFYSVGIGQISSEVPQNLSASRPQDRQFILSSKKLLLSDSGFYLCAWSVHRGYGYTFGSGTRLTVV.

This clone was detected only once. This rearrangement joins TRBV6-5 to TRBJ2-7; D not resolved. CDR1 is MNHEY, CDR2 SVGAGI, per germline. The CDR3 runs to 11 residues. Trimming left V 6 bases short and J 3 bases short, with 6 bases between. This CDR3 reads CASSRNYEQYF. The CDR3 DNA sequence: TGTGCCAGCAGCCGTAACTACGAGCAGTACTTC.

J is TRBJ2-6 and V is TRBV4-3, with a possible D match to TRBD1 (6 bases). Germline V gene sequence: CDR1 LGHNA, CDR2 YSLEER. CDR3 length: 14 residues. With 0 bases removed from V and 7 bases from J, the gap between germline ends came to 7 bases. The CDR3 coding sequence is TGCGCCAGCAGCCAAGAAGGGACAGCCAACGTCCTGACTTTC. It specifies CASSQEGTANVLTF.

Details on this clone: This sample includes further DNA sequences coding for the same CDR3. The genes are TRBV5-1 and TRBJ2-5; 8 nucleotides match TRBD1. V shed 2 bases, J shed 5 bases, and the junction held 5 bases outside the gene matches. There are 14 residues in the CDR3. Per the germline V gene, CDR1 is SGHRS and CDR2 is YFSETQ. In DNA form, the CDR3 reads TGCGCCAGCAGCTTTGGCCAGGGGGCTGAGACCCAGTACTTC. It translates to CASSFGQGAETQYF.